The 16 T cell receptor beta chains below all came from one sample that was sequenced in a study of tumor-infiltrating lymphocytes in primary liver carcinoma. They got blood RNA out of unsorted whole blood and also pulled out germline DNA. Reverse transcription of about 500 ng total RNA with a constant-region primer produced TCR beta cDNA. It was through three nested multiplex PCR rounds of slightly modified ARM-PCR that TCR beta libraries arose. TRBV1-TRBV30 forward primers paired with a C-beta reverse primer were used in the first two PCR rounds, which ran roughly 9 cycles each. TCRdb redid the calling of the multiplex PCR reads with MiXCR, one entry per CDR3 protein. There are 300,000 to 400,000 distinct CDR3 sequences in the sample; around 60% occur only once, and about 6.3% lies in the top ten. Specimen: peripheral blood. Receptors originate from a man aged 35 to 55 with primary liver carcinoma and hepatitis B virus infection.

The chain uses TRBV11-3 and TRBJ2-2, with TRBD1 matching over 9 bases. The junction had 2 bases not matched to a gene; V was cut back by 3 bases and J by 6 bases. The CDR3 is 14 amino acids. Germline lookup yields CDR1 SGHNT and CDR2 YENEEA. The CDR3 region is CASSLRQGAGELFF. Here the CDR3 DNA reads TGTGCCAGCAGCTTGCGACAGGGGGCCGGGGAGCTGTTTTTT.

Comment on this clonotype: The CDR3 end shows no conserved phenylalanine or tryptophan, and so a read error is likely. The rearrangement links TRBV11-2 to TRBJ1-1, with D possibly being TRBD1 (6 bases). This CDR3 contains 12 residues. V lost 5 bases and J 7 bases, leaving 11 bases between the germline ends. Germline V gives CDR1 SGHAT, CDR2 FQNNGV. The CDR3 nucleotides read TGTGCCAGCAGCGAGAGGGGGGATGAAGCTTTCCTT. This encodes CASSERGDEAFL.

This clonotype came up a few times. V usage is TRBV11-2 and J usage is TRBJ2-7; weak D call: TRBD2 (5 bases). V lost 11 bases to trimming and J lost 3 bases, with 20 bases between them. Germline CDR1 SGHAT, CDR2 FQNNGV. The CDR3 is made up of 14 amino acids. CDR3 protein: CAGTLEYGDYEQYF. The CDR3 bases are TGTGCCGGCACCCTAGAGTACGGGGACTACGAGCAGTACTTC.

The chain is built from TRBV7-9 and TRBJ2-1; 11 positions agree with TRBD2. V gave up 5 bases and J gave up 0 bases; unmatched junction bases: 3. The CDR3 is 16 residues long. CDR1 is SEHNR, CDR2 FQNEAQ, per germline (reference sequence). The CDR3 here is CASSRTSGFSYNEQFF. The CDR3 DNA sequence: TGTGCCAGCAGCCGGACTAGCGGGTTCTCCTACAATGAGCAGTTCTTC.

For this clonotype: A much bigger clone sits one base away, suggesting this may be a read error. The V gene is TRBV5-5, the J gene TRBJ2-3, with D perhaps matching TRBD1 (6 bases). The CDR3 contains 15 residues. V lost 0 bases to trimming and J lost 3 bases, with 11 bases between them. In germline, CDR1 is SGHKS, CDR2 YYEKEE (reference sequence). The CDR3 sequence: CASSLEGVDTDTQYF. Written as DNA, the CDR3 is TGTGCCAGCAGCTTGGAGGGGGTCGATACAGATACGCAGTATTTT. The complete variable domain, with remaining parts taken from reference TRBV5-5 and TRBJ2-3, reads DAGVTQSPTHLIKTRGQQVTLRCSPISGHKSVSWYQQVLGQGPQFIFQYYEKEERGRGNFPDRFSARQFPNYSSELNVNALLLGDSALYLCASSLEGVDTDTQYFGPGTRLTVL.

Of note for this clonotype: As the CDR3 is not closed by the conserved phenylalanine or tryptophan, this likely results from a read error. DNA of the CDR3: TGTGCCATCAGCCAAGTGGGACTAGGGTCCCATGAGCAGTTCTCC. Translation: CAISQVGLGSHEQFS. The chain couples TRBV11-2 to TRBJ2-1; 8 nucleotides line up with TRBD2. CDR3 size: 15 residues. The germline CDR1 and CDR2 sequences are SGHAT and FQNNGV.

Points on this clonotype: The CDR3 does not close with the conserved phenylalanine or tryptophan, likely indicating a read error. The chain's CDR3 is CASSLDSSGANVLTL. CDR3 nucleotides: TGTGCCAGTAGTTTAGACAGTTCAGGGGCCAACGTCCTGACTTTA. The chain has TRBV11-2 and TRBJ2-6; possible D gene TRBD1, 5 bases. The V gene's germline CDR1 is SGHAT and CDR2 FQNNGV. CDR3 size: 15 residues. The V end was cut by 9 bases, the J end by 4 bases, with 16 bases between.

A word on this clonotype: A read error may account for a junction end that differs from germline. V usage is TRBV11-1 and J usage is TRBJ2-6; no firm D call. The germline gives CDR1 SGHAT, CDR2 FQDESV (reference sequence). The CDR3 is 17 amino acids. The CDR3 nucleotides read TGTGCCAGCAGCTTAGCGTACCCGGACCTCTGGGCCAACCTCCTGACTTTC. This sequence encodes CASSLAYPDLWANLLTF.

This clonotype has only one observation. One end of the junction fails to match germline, which may point to a read error. V gene TRBV6-2 or TRBV6-3 combines with J gene TRBJ2-5, with a weak D call TRBD2 (5 bases). The CDR3 spans 15 residues. The germline V gene has CDR1 MNHEY and CDR2 SVGEGT. CDR3 region: CPSSQPGSLQETQYF. The CDR3 nucleotides read TGTCCCAGCAGCCAGCCGGGGTCACTACAAGAGACCCAGTACTTC.

This clonotype was seen at least ten times. The chain carries TRBV11-2 and TRBJ2-2; no definite D call. The V and J ends lost 5 bases and 2 bases respectively, with 12 bases between them. CDR3 length equals 15 residues. Germline CDR1 SGHAT, CDR2 FQNNGV. This chain's CDR3 is CASSPPWGNTGELFF. The CDR3 coding sequence is TGTGCCAGCAGCCCCCCCTGGGGAAACACCGGGGAGCTGTTTTTT.

With respect to this clonotype: The germline gene is not matched at one end of the junction; a read error may be the cause. The rearrangement joins TRBV11-2 to TRBJ1-5, with D uncertain. The CDR3 extends over 13 amino acids. The germline gives CDR1 SGHAT, CDR2 FQNNGV. The CDR3 protein is CATSLEASQPQHF. The CDR3 DNA reads TGTGCCACCAGCTTAGAGGCGAGTCAGCCCCAACATTTT.

The chain recombines TRBV4-1 with TRBJ1-3; weak D call: TRBD1 (5 bases). From germline, CDR1 is MGHRA and CDR2 YSYEKL. V dropped 1 base and J dropped 0 bases, with 16 bases sitting between them. The CDR3 totals 18 residues. The CDR3 region is CASSQGPSGPNSGNTIYF. Written as DNA, the CDR3 is TGCGCCAGCAGCCAAGGCCCGTCGGGGCCTAACTCTGGAAACACCATATATTTT.

This clonotype is a singleton in its sample. The CDR3 DNA reads as TGTGCCAGCAGCTTAGGTCATGTTAATGAGCAGTTCTTC. Amino acid sequence: CASSLGHVNEQFF. The chain uses TRBV11-2 and TRBJ2-1; no reliable D call. There are 13 residues in the CDR3. Trimming removed 1 base from V and 7 bases from J, with 8 bases in between. CDR1 and CDR2 from the germline V gene are SGHAT and FQNNGV.

This clonotype was counted once. The CDR3 loop reads CAWSVYRGEAFF. DNA of the CDR3: TGTGCCTGGAGTGTGTACAGGGGCGAAGCTTTCTTT. J is TRBJ1-1 and V is TRBV30; 7 nucleotides line up with TRBD1. Per the germline V gene, CDR1 is GTSNPN and CDR2 is SVGIG (reference sequence). This CDR3 spans 12 amino acids. The V segment lost 0 bases and the J segment 8 bases; nucleotides outside the gene matches: 3.

This clonotype occurred many times. The chain has TRBV10-3 and TRBJ1-1; D perhaps matches TRBD1 (6 bases). The CDR3 spans 16 residues. V shed 2 bases and J shed 0 bases, with 13 bases lying between them. Germline CDR1 and CDR2: ENHRY and SYGVKD. Here the CDR3 reads CAISEDRNYMNTEAFF. The CDR3, as DNA: TGTGCCATCAGTGAGGACAGGAACTACATGAACACTGAAGCTTTCTTT.

With respect to this clonotype: The junction departs from the called germline gene at one end, perhaps through a read error. The CDR3 reads CASSLPREEIQYF. Written as DNA, the CDR3 is TGTGCCAGCAGCCTCCCCAGGGAAGAGATCCAGTACTTC. This chain connects TRBV7-8 to TRBJ2-5; D perhaps matches TRBD1 (5 bases). The CDR3 is 13 amino acids. Looked up from germline, CDR1 is SGHVS and CDR2 is FQNEAQ. The variable domain in full, completed from reference TRBV7-8 and TRBJ2-5, reads GAGVSQSPRYKVAKRGQDVALRCDPISGHVSLFWYQQALGQGPEFLTYFQNEAQLDKSGLPSDRFFAERPEGSVSTLKIQRTQQEDSAVYLCASSLPREEIQYFGPGTRLLVL.